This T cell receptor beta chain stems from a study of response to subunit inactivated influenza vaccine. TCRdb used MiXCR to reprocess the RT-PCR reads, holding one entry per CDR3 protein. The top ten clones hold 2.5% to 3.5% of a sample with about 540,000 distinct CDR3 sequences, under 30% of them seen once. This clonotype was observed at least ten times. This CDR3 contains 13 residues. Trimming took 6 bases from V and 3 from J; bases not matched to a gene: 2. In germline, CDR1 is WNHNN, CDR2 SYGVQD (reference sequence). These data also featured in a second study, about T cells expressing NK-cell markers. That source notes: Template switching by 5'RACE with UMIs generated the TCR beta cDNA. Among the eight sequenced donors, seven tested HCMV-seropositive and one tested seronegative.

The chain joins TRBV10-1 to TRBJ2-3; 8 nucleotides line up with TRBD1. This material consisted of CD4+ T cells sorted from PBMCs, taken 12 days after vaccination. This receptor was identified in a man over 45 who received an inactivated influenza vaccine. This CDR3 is CASSRTGTDTQYF. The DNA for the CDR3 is TGCGCCAGCAGCCGGACAGGGACAGATACGCAGTATTTT.